This T cell receptor beta chain was recovered during a study of T-cell reconstitution after alpha-beta-depleted transplantation in children. Unique molecular identifiers were used to barcode this TCRbeta library. TCRdb recomputed calls from the PCR reads with MiXCR, one row per CDR3 protein. Altogether about 580,000 distinct CDR3 sequences are present, 20% to 25% being singletons, with the ten largest covering roughly 14%. Per germline, CDR1 MDHEN and CDR2 SYDVKM. CDR3 length: 15 amino acids. V shed 5 bases and J shed 2 bases, with 13 bases lying between them. This receptor was obtained from a boy younger than two who had a stem cell transplant for acute myeloid leukemia, so the T cells may come from the graft donor. This chain joins TRBV28 and TRBJ1-5; D is perhaps TRBD1 (5 bases). This specimen consisted of PBMCs, mostly from graft donor cells, obtained 360 days after TCRalphabeta/CD19-depleted stem cell transplant. The CDR3 DNA follows: TGTGCCAGCAGTACCCTTGGGGACGGCAATCAGCCCCAGCATTTT. The encoded protein is CASSTLGDGNQPQHF.